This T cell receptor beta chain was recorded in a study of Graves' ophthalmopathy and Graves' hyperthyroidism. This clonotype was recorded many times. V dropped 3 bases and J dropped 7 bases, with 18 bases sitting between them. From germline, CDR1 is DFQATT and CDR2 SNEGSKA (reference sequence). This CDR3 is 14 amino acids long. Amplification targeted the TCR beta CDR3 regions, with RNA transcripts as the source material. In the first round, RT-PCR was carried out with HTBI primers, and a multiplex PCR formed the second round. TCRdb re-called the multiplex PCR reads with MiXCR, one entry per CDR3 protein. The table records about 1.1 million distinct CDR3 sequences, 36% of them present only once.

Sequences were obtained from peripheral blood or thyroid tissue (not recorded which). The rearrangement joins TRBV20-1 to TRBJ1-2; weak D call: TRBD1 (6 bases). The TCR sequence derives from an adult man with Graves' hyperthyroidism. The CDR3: CSARIRGGRSGYTF. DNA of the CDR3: TGCAGTGCTAGGATTAGGGGGGGCCGTTCTGGCTACACCTTC.